The present T cell receptor (beta chain) was sequenced within a study of blood T cell repertoires in COVID-19. Study-wide background: Whether acute or convalescent, the COVID-19 samples came from the United States, Italy and Spain. In each case, the material was cDNA or gDNA derived from T cells, B-cell-depleted T cells, or PBMCs.

Per the authors' pipeline: Reference gene primer amplification gave estimated nucleated cell counts. Profiling relied on immunoSEQ multiplex PCR, and the TCRdb table lists in-frame clones only, not all of them. Clone size and V and J calls were adopted from that table, with D and trimming inferred from the DNA. The sample has about 200,000 clones, 70% to 90% seen once. This clonotype originated in a man aged 35 to 55 with acute or convalescent COVID-19. The material sequenced was peripheral blood.

The CDR3 nucleotides read TGTGCCAGTAGTACCCCAGGCAGCTCCTCCTACGAGCAGTACTTC. This encodes CASSTPGSSSYEQYF. The V call is TRBV19, the J call TRBJ2-7; D ambiguous. V was cut by 4 bases and J by 0 bases, with 13 bases left in between. The CDR3 consists of 15 residues. Germline CDR1 and CDR2: LNHDA and SQIVND (reference sequence).